The 14 T cell receptor delta chains below come from one sample, sequenced in a study of gamma-delta chains in newborns, infants, children. TCRdb re-called clones from the reads via CATT. The table includes some 6,100 delta-chain clones, around 2.5% detected once. The sequenced sample consisted of blood. The receptors were sampled from a child who was a newborn, infant or young child, either healthy, febrile or measles-vaccinated (not recorded which).

Turning to this clone: This may stem from a read error, because a much larger clone lies one nucleotide away. Other DNA sequences in this sample translate to the same CDR3. The chain links TRDV2 to TRDJ3; 8 bases line up with TRDD3. Per the germline V gene, CDR1 is GEAIGNYY and CDR2 is EKD. The CDR3 is made up of 20 amino acids. Losses at the gene ends were 3 bases for V and 0 bases for J; bases not matched to a gene: 12. For the CDR3, the DNA is TGTGCCTGTGACGGACTGCTGGGGGAGCCAAGCTCCTGGGACACCCGACAGATGTTTTTC. Residues: CACDGLLGEPSSWDTRQMFF.

This clone has just a few counts. The mismatch at residue 11 between this DNA's translation and the TCRdb protein of a much larger clone likely reflects a read error; the protein shown is translated from the DNA. The sample contains more than one DNA sequence encoding this CDR3. V and J are TRDV2 and TRDJ3, with 10 bases that match TRDD3. Germline V gene sequence: CDR1 GEAIGNYY, CDR2 EKD. This CDR3 is 18 amino acids long. CDR3 loop: CACDTGGYSSRDTRQMFF. The CDR3, as DNA: TGTGCCTGTGACACTGGGGGATACAGCTCCCGGGACACCCGACAGATGTTTTTC.

The sample holds a few counts of this clone. At residue 15, TCRdb's protein disagrees with the DNA translation; the protein shown here derives from the DNA. This rearrangement joins TRDV2 to TRDJ3; 7 nucleotides match TRDD3. From germline, CDR1 is GEAIGNYY and CDR2 EKD. The CDR3 spans 17 residues. The CDR3 DNA reads as TGTGCCTGTGACACCCTGGGGGCCGCCTGGGACACCCGACAGGTGTTTTTC. Translating gives CACDTLGAAWDTRQVFF.

This clone was seen a handful of times. Relative to the germline gene, one junction end is altered; a read error may explain this. The chain uses TRDV2 and TRDJ3, with 13 nucleotides matching TRDD3. Germline V gene lookup returns CDR1 GEAIGNYY and CDR2 EKD. The CDR3 contains 19 residues. This chain's CDR3 is CACDATGGYGSWDTRQTFF. CDR3 sequence (DNA): TGTGCCTGTGACGCGACTGGGGGATACGGGTCCTGGGACACCCGACAGACGTTTTTC.

Within the sample, this clone is medium-sized. This rearrangement joins TRDV2 to TRDJ1; 11 bases map to TRDD3. The CDR3 consists of 14 residues. Germline CDR1 and CDR2: GEAIGNYY and EKD. The ends lost 3 bases at V and 4 bases at J; junction bases unmatched: 3. CDR3 DNA sequence: TGTGCCTGTGACCTACTGGGGGATAACGATAAACTCATCTTT. This encodes CACDLLGDNDKLIF.

This clone was recorded a few times. The TCRdb protein comes from a much larger clone and disagrees with this DNA's translation at residue 4, likely due to a read error; the protein given here is derived from the DNA. This chain connects TRDV2 to TRDJ1; 13 positions match TRDD3. Per the germline V gene, CDR1 is GEAIGNYY and CDR2 is EKD. The V gene end was trimmed by 5 bases and the J gene end by 0 bases; junction bases not matched to a gene: 5. The CDR3 is 16 amino acids. The CDR3 nucleotides read TGTGCCTGTGGTCTACTGGGGGATACGTACACCGATAAACTCATCTTT. Protein product: CACGLLGDTYTDKLIF.

This clone appeared a few times. This likely came from a read error, as a far larger clone is one base away. The same CDR3 arises from other DNA sequences in this sample as well. V and J are TRDV2 and TRDJ1; TRDD3 is a possible D gene (6 bases). Germline lookup yields CDR1 GEAIGNYY and CDR2 EKD. This CDR3 has 14 amino acids. The CDR3 region has the DNA TGTGCCTGTGACACCCTGGGGTACACTGATAAACTCATCTTT. This codes for CACDTLGYTDKLIF.

This clone is judged medium-sized. A much larger clone lies one base from this, so it may be a read error. The same CDR3 also results from other DNA sequences found in this sample. The chain links TRDV2 to TRDJ3; 8 bases match TRDD3. Germline V gene lookup returns CDR1 GEAIGNYY and CDR2 EKD. This CDR3 spans 17 amino acids. The V gene end was trimmed by 0 bases and the J gene end by 0 bases; junction bases not matched to a gene: 0. CDR3 loop: CACDTTGGSWDTRQMFF. For the CDR3, the DNA is TGTGCCTGTGACACCACTGGGGGCTCCTGGGACACCCGACAGATGTTTTTC.

Notes on this clone: A much larger clone differs from this one at a single base, so this may be a read error. Other DNA sequences in this specimen translate into the identical CDR3. This rearrangement joins TRDV2 to TRDJ3; 7 nucleotides line up with TRDD3. Germline assignment: CDR1 GEAIGNYY and CDR2 EKD. The CDR3 runs to 18 residues. The CDR3 region has the DNA TGTGCCTGCGACACCGGGGGATGGAGCTCCTGGGACACCCGACAGATGTTTTTC. Translating gives CACDTGGWSSWDTRQMFF.

In the case of this clone: A read error may be the cause here, since a much bigger clone is one base away. The same CDR3 can be traced to other DNA sequences in this sample. The chain links TRDV2 to TRDJ2; TRDD3 matches at 7 bases. This CDR3 has 16 residues. CDR1 and CDR2 from the germline V gene are GEAIGNYY and EKD. Trimming removed 0 bases from V and 2 bases from J; junction bases left unmatched: 5. The CDR3 loop reads CACDTVGDRLTAQLFF. As DNA, the CDR3 is TGTGCCTGTGACACCGTGGGGGACAGGTTGACAGCACAACTCTTCTTT.

In regard to this clone: At one end the junction does not follow the germline gene, possibly because of a read error. The J gene is TRDJ3, the V gene TRDV2; the match to TRDD3 covers 11 bases. Germline V gene lookup returns CDR1 GEAIGNYY and CDR2 EKD. The CDR3 totals 19 residues. The DNA of the CDR3 is TGTGCCTGTGGCACCGTGACTGGGGGATACTCCTGGGACACCCGACAGATGTTTTTC. Residues: CACGTVTGGYSWDTRQMFF.

This clone is labeled as medium-sized. Other DNA sequences within the sample encode an identical CDR3. The chain joins TRDV2 to TRDJ1; 13 bases line up with TRDD3. The length of the CDR3 is 16 residues. CDR1 and CDR2 (germline): GEAIGNYY, EKD. Losses at the gene ends were 3 bases for V and 0 bases for J; bases not matched to a gene: 3. DNA of the CDR3: TGTGCCTGTGACGTACTGGGGGATACGGACACCGATAAACTCATCTTT. Protein sequence: CACDVLGDTDTDKLIF.

This clone was seen only a few times. This CDR3 is also generated by other DNA sequences in the sample. The chain couples TRDV2 to TRDJ3; 9 bases fit TRDD3. V trimming: 0 bases; J trimming: 7 bases; junction bases outside the gene matches: 9. The CDR3 spans 18 residues. Germline CDR1 GEAIGNYY, CDR2 EKD. CDR3 DNA sequence: TGTGCCTGTGACACCGTGGGTAGGGGGATACCCGACACCCGACAGATGTTTTTC. It encodes CACDTVGRGIPDTRQMFF.

This clone appeared a few times. The chain is built from TRDV2 and TRDJ1; 9 nucleotides align to TRDD3. CDR3 length: 20 residues. Germline CDR1 and CDR2: GEAIGNYY and EKD. V was clipped by 1 base and J by 0 bases; unmatched bases: 17. CDR3 amino acids: CACDTLNWGYERVYTDKLIF. As DNA, the CDR3 is TGTGCCTGTGACACGCTAAACTGGGGATACGAGAGAGTGTACACCGATAAACTCATCTTT.